The 10 T cell receptor beta chains presented below share a single source sample, sequenced in a study of T cells in localized non-small cell lung cancer. TCRdb's table, derived via immunoSEQ multiplex PCR, lists solely in-frame clones and lacks some. The sample lists fewer than 30,000 clones, about 90% seen once, with around 0.99% in the top ten. This specimen was peripheral blood, taken before any cancer treatment. Receptor source: a woman aged 35-75 years with stage I lung adenocarcinoma.

V and J are TRBV6-1 and TRBJ2-7; TRBD1 aligns across 9 bases. CDR3 size: 13 residues. Germline V gene data show CDR1 as MNHNS and CDR2 as SASEGT. The trim removed 6 bases at V and 3 bases at J, leaving 3 bases unmatched. The CDR3 here is CASRDRGSYEQYF. The CDR3 DNA sequence: TGTGCCAGCAGGGACAGGGGTAGCTACGAGCAGTACTTC.

V gene TRBV6-6 combines with J gene TRBJ2-7; D remains ambiguous. CDR1 MNHNY and CDR2 SVGAGI come from the germline V gene (reference sequence). With 0 bases removed from V and 1 base from J, the gap between germline ends came to 10 bases. The CDR3 runs 15 residues. The CDR3 nucleotides are TGTGCCAGCAGTTACTCGCCCAGGCCATCCTACGAGCAGTACTTC. It translates to CASSYSPRPSYEQYF.

The chain couples TRBV2 to TRBJ1-4, with D tentatively TRBD1 (5 bases). CDR1 and CDR2 from the germline V gene are SNHLY and FYNNEI. V lost 1 base to trimming and J lost 5 bases, with 14 bases between them. The CDR3 is 16 amino acids. The CDR3 here is CASSEGGQGFNEKLFF. The CDR3 DNA follows: TGTGCCAGCAGTGAAGGAGGCCAGGGATTCAATGAAAAACTGTTTTTT.

This chain links TRBV29-1 with TRBJ1-2, with D unclear. Germline values: CDR1 SQVTM, CDR2 ANQGSEA. V lost 1 base to trimming and J lost 3 bases, with 3 bases between them. The CDR3 is made up of 11 amino acids. The CDR3 spells CSVEGYYGYTF. The CDR3 DNA reads TGCAGCGTTGAAGGCTACTATGGCTACACCTTC.

The gene calls are TRBV27 and TRBJ2-7; possibly TRBD2 for D (6 bases). In germline, CDR1 is MNHEY, CDR2 SMNVEV (reference sequence). V lost 4 bases and J 1 base, leaving 8 bases between the germline ends. The CDR3 sequence is 13 residues long. The CDR3 DNA is TGTGCCAGCAGTTGGGACTCTTCCTACGAGCAGTACTTC. Translated: CASSWDSSYEQYF.

This rearrangement joins TRBV5-1 to TRBJ2-6; D is possibly TRBD2 (6 bases). With 4 bases removed from V and 0 bases from J, the gap between germline ends came to 14 bases. The CDR3 is 17 residues long. Germline V CDR1 and CDR2: SGHRS, YFSETQ. The CDR3: CASSPWDSYSGANVLTF. CDR3 DNA sequence: TGCGCCAGCAGCCCATGGGACTCATACTCTGGGGCCAACGTCCTGACTTTC.

The chain is built from TRBV5-4 and TRBJ2-4; the match to TRBD2 covers 7 bases. This CDR3 is 16 amino acids long. CDR1 is SGHNT, CDR2 YYREEE, per germline (reference sequence). J lost 0 bases, V lost 7 bases, and 10 bases had no gene match. The CDR3 DNA reads TGTGCCAGCTGGACCGGGGGGTCGACAGCCAAAAACATTCAGTACTTC. This sequence encodes CASWTGGSTAKNIQYF.

The J gene is TRBJ2-3, the V gene TRBV19, with 9 bases identical to TRBD1. Germline lookup yields CDR1 LNHDA and CDR2 SQIVND (reference sequence). CDR3 length equals 16 residues. The V segment lost 5 bases and the J segment 4 bases; nucleotides outside the gene matches: 10. This CDR3 reads CASSFSGTGRSDTQYF. CDR3 DNA: TGTGCCAGTAGTTTCTCCGGGACAGGGCGATCAGATACGCAGTATTTT.

V gene TRBV4-2 combines with J gene TRBJ2-3; the D call may be TRBD1 or TRBD2 (5 bases each). The germline CDR1 and CDR2 sequences are LGHNA and YNFKEQ. The CDR3 runs to 16 residues. V lost 0 bases and J 2 bases, leaving 12 bases between the germline ends. The CDR3 region has the DNA TGTGCCAGCAGCCAAGAGTGGGACCCAGCCACAGATACGCAGTATTTT. Its translation: CASSQEWDPATDTQYF.

Here the CDR3 DNA reads TGTGCCAGCAGTTCCCGGGAGATGCGGGAGACCCAGTACTTC. It translates to CASSSREMRETQYF. The rearrangement joins TRBV5-6 to TRBJ2-5; D might be TRBD2 (6 bases). The CDR3 length is 14 residues. Per the germline V gene, CDR1 is SGHDT and CDR2 is YYEEEE. The V and J ends lost 5 bases and 5 bases respectively, with 16 bases between them.